This T cell receptor beta chain was captured by sequencing in a study of blood T cell repertoires in COVID-19. Study background: Material from acute and convalescent COVID-19 was sourced from the United States, Italy and Spain. T cells, B-cell-depleted T cells, or PBMCs supplied cDNA or gDNA.

V lost 6 bases to trimming and J lost 9 bases; unmatched junction nucleotides: 11. This CDR3 is built from 14 residues. Germline values: CDR1 MNHEY, CDR2 SMNVEV (reference sequence). Authors' data handling: Using reference gene primer amplification, nucleated cell counts were estimated. Assay: immunoSEQ multiplex PCR; the TCRdb copy retains only in-frame clones and omits some. V and J calls and clone size are given by that table; D and trimming were obtained from the DNA. The table includes under 110,000 clones, around 92% detected once. This chain links TRBV27 with TRBJ2-1; 7 positions agree with TRBD1. The origin of this receptor is a man between 45 and 60 years old with active COVID-19. Sample: peripheral blood. The CDR3 nucleotides read TGTGCCAGCAGAACTCGACAGGGTTCGGCTGAGCAGTTCTTC. As protein: CASRTRQGSAEQFF.